The 23 T cell receptor beta chains given below trace back to one sample, sequenced in a study of identical twins (TCRdb year 2016). Libraries were constructed by 5' RACE. The sequencer listed for this sample is Illumina HiSeq 2000. Using fastp trimming at Q25 and MiXCR clonotype assembly, TCRdb reanalyzed the public sequencing data and kept in-frame beta chains. Rows with a matching CDR3 protein are joined into one entry that keeps the most common DNA and genes. For this sample the table gives under 1 million distinct CDR3 sequences, of which roughly 12% were detected only once. The top ten clones comprise around 1.6% of the sample. Separately, the same data were catalogued under a study of yellow fever vaccine responses in identical twins.

The specimen was PBMCs. These receptor sequences come from a woman under 30 in good health.

The chain has TRBV12-3 or TRBV12-4 and TRBJ1-4; D gene uncertain. The CDR3 has 12 amino acids. Trimming removed 3 bases at V and 7 bases at J, with 6 bases between. The CDR3 is CASSFTSEKLFF. In DNA, the CDR3 is TGTGCCAGCAGTTTTACGTCTGAAAAACTGTTTTTT.

The V gene is TRBV18, the J gene TRBJ1-5; D not certain. The V gene lost 7 bases and the J gene lost 3 bases, with 13 bases spanning the gap. Germline V lookup: CDR1 KGHSH, CDR2 LQKENI. CDR3 length: 14 amino acids. In DNA, the CDR3 is TGTGCCAGCTTACAAGACGGGCTCAATCAGCCCCAGCATTTT. It specifies CASLQDGLNQPQHF.

This chain uses TRBV6-5 with TRBJ2-3; 7 positions match TRBD1. V dropped 0 bases and J dropped 1; count of bases not matched to a gene: 7. The CDR3 covers 17 residues. Germline-derived CDR1 and CDR2 are MNHEY and SVGAGI. CDR3 in DNA: TGTGCCAGCAGTTACTCGATTCCGGGGACAGGCACAGATACGCAGTATTTT. Residues: CASSYSIPGTGTDTQYF.

This clonotype appeared a few times. The gene calls are TRBV6-6 and TRBJ1-2; no definite D call. The CDR3 totals 12 residues. Trimming removed 2 bases at V and 6 bases at J, with 7 bases between. Germline CDR1 is MNHNY and CDR2 is SVGAGI (reference sequence). The CDR3 sequence: CASSYREDGYTF. CDR3 in DNA: TGTGCCAGCAGTTACCGAGAGGATGGCTACACCTTC.

This clonotype has only a few counts. The chain joins TRBV29-1 to TRBJ2-1, with D tentatively TRBD1 or TRBD2 (7 bases each). The CDR3 sequence is 14 residues long. The V end was cut by 6 bases, the J end by 7 bases, with 19 bases between. Germline loops: CDR1 SQVTM, CDR2 ANQGSEA. The DNA of the CDR3 is TGCAGCGTCAGGGGGGGGGTCCCGTCTAATGAGCAGTTCTTC. Protein sequence: CSVRGGVPSNEQFF.

This clonotype was seen ten or more times. The V call is TRBV5-1, the J call TRBJ1-4; 10 bases are shared with TRBD1. J gave up 7 bases and V 0 bases, and 0 bases lay outside the gene matches. Per the germline V gene, CDR1 is SGHRS and CDR2 is YFSETQ. The CDR3 has 14 residues. CDR3 amino acids: CASSLGDRGEKLFF. The CDR3 nucleotides read TGCGCCAGCAGCTTGGGGGACAGGGGTGAAAAACTGTTTTTT.

The chain employs TRBV25-1 and TRBJ2-1; the D gene is possibly TRBD2 (6 bases). In germline, CDR1 is MGHDK, CDR2 SYGVNS. This CDR3 region has 15 residues. With 3 bases removed from V and 4 bases from J, the gap between germline ends came to 13 bases. CDR3 in amino acids: CASSDLASPYNEQFF. Written as DNA, the CDR3 is TGTGCCAGCAGTGATCTAGCGAGCCCTTACAATGAGCAGTTCTTC.

This chain joins TRBV6-5 and TRBJ2-3; tentatively, D is TRBD2 (6 bases). This CDR3 region has 11 residues. Trimming took off 11 bases at V and 6 bases at J, with 12 bases between the two ends. Looked up from germline, CDR1 is MNHEY and CDR2 is SVGAGI. CDR3 amino acids: CAVNRGDTQYF. CDR3 sequence (DNA): TGTGCCGTGAATCGGGGGGATACGCAGTATTTT.

This clonotype was seen only a few times. The CDR3 sequence is CAISFNRDRGFYEQYF. As DNA, the CDR3 is TGTGCCATCAGTTTCAACCGGGACAGGGGGTTCTACGAGCAGTACTTC. The rearrangement joins TRBV10-3 to TRBJ2-7; 11 bases agree with TRBD1. This CDR3 comprises 16 residues. The germline CDR1 and CDR2 sequences are ENHRY and SYGVKD. V dropped 5 bases and J dropped 3; count of bases not matched to a gene: 9.

This clonotype was picked up a small number of times. The rearrangement uses TRBV4-1 and TRBJ1-2; no clear D gene. In germline, CDR1 is MGHRA, CDR2 YSYEKL. The CDR3 sequence is 12 residues long. V was cut by 5 bases and J by 5 bases, with 9 bases left in between. CDR3 coding DNA: TGCGCCAGCAGCGGCCGCTCTTATGGCTACACCTTC. It translates to CASSGRSYGYTF.

This clonotype has at least ten counts. This chain links TRBV4-1 with TRBJ1-1; D unresolved. Per the germline V gene, CDR1 is MGHRA and CDR2 is YSYEKL. V lost 0 bases, J lost 5 bases, and 13 bases lay in between. This CDR3 contains 15 residues. The CDR3 DNA is TGCGCCAGCAGCCAAGATGCGATTGAGAGGACTGAAGCTTTCTTT. Protein product: CASSQDAIERTEAFF.

This clonotype was counted a few times. This rearrangement joins TRBV12-3 or TRBV12-4 to TRBJ1-2; maybe TRBD1 (6 bases). V was clipped by 5 bases and J by 4 bases, with 20 bases between them. This CDR3 is built from 16 residues. The CDR3 nucleotides read TGTGCCAGCAGTCTGGTCCGGACAGCGAATGTCTATGGCTACACCTTC. Its translation is CASSLVRTANVYGYTF.

The CDR3 sequence is CASSLNPTATTGELFF. Written as DNA, the CDR3 is TGTGCCAGCAGCTTAAACCCGACTGCTACCACCGGGGAGCTGTTTTTT. The chain links TRBV7-2 to TRBJ2-2, with no clear D. The CDR3 runs 16 residues. CDR1 and CDR2 from the germline V gene are SGHTA and FQGNSA. Deletions cut 2 bases from V and 4 bases from J, with 14 bases between. Based on the CDR3 plus reference TRBV7-2 and TRBJ2-2, the full variable domain is GAGVSQSPSNKVTEKGKDVELRCDPISGHTALYWYRQSLGQGLEFLIYFQGNSAPDKSGLPSDRFSAERTGGSVSTLTIQRTQQEDSAVYLCASSLNPTATTGELFFGEGSRLTVL.

This clonotype was observed a few times. The chain carries TRBV6-5 and TRBJ2-1; D unclear. The CDR3 has 14 residues. Trimming stripped 0 bases from V and 9 bases from J, with 12 bases between. CDR1 is MNHEY and CDR2 is SVGAGI in the germline V gene. The CDR3 bases are TGTGCCAGCAGTTACTCGTCCTCCCCCCGTGAGCAGTTCTTC. Amino acids: CASSYSSSPREQFF.

This clonotype showed up just a few times. The J gene is TRBJ2-2, the V gene TRBV5-1; TRBD1 matches 8 bases. The CDR3 spans 17 residues. Germline V lookup: CDR1 SGHRS, CDR2 YFSETQ. Trimming cost V 1 base and J 3 bases; bases outside gene matches: 8. The CDR3 region is CASSLRTGTGHTGELFF. CDR3 nucleotides: TGCGCCAGCAGCTTGAGAACCGGGACAGGACACACCGGGGAGCTGTTTTTT.

This clonotype has only a few counts. This rearrangement joins TRBV4-1 to TRBJ2-2; 7 nucleotides match TRBD1. Germline-derived CDR1 and CDR2 are MGHRA and YSYEKL. The V and J ends lost 4 bases and 1 base, in that order; junction bases with no gene match: 6. This CDR3 region has 16 residues. CDR3 in DNA: TGCGCCAGCAGCCTACCAGGGGGAAAGAACACCGGGGAGCTGTTTTTT. Its translation: CASSLPGGKNTGELFF.

V usage is TRBV11-2 and J usage is TRBJ2-1; D is tentatively TRBD1 or TRBD2 (6 bases each). CDR1 and CDR2 from the germline V gene are SGHAT and FQNNGV. Trimming removed 11 bases at V and 5 bases at J, with 16 bases between. CDR3 length: 13 amino acids. Here the CDR3 DNA reads TGTGCCCTGGGGTGGGGGGCCCACAATGAGCAGTTCTTC. Encoded protein: CALGWGAHNEQFF. Combining the CDR3 with reference TRBV11-2 and TRBJ2-1 gives the whole variable domain EAGVAQSPRYKIIEKRQSVAFWCNPISGHATLYWYQQILGQGPKLLIQFQNNGVVDDSQLPKDRFSAERLKGVDSTLKIQPAKLEDSAVYLCALGWGAHNEQFFGPGTRLTVL.

This clonotype was counted only a few times. The chain recombines TRBV21-1 with TRBJ2-5. TRBV21-1 is noted as a pseudogene. This CDR3 has 15 residues. The CDR3 DNA follows: TGTGCCAGCAGCAAACCCATTGCCGAGAAAGAGACCCAGTACTTC. Residues: CASSKPIAEKETQYF.

This clonotype was recorded many times. The chain recombines TRBV29-1 with TRBJ2-1; D ambiguous. The length of the CDR3 is 13 residues. Trimming took 1 base from V and 9 from J, leaving 13 bases between them. The V gene's germline CDR1 is SQVTM and CDR2 ANQGSEA. Here the CDR3 DNA reads TGCAGCGTTGAAGTGCAACGCGTCAGTGAGCAGTTCTTC. Residues: CSVEVQRVSEQFF.

This clonotype has just a few counts. CDR3 region: CATGGSYNEQFF. CDR3 nucleotides: TGTGCCACGGGAGGGTCCTACAATGAGCAGTTCTTC. The rearrangement joins TRBV4-2 to TRBJ2-1, with 8 bases lining up with TRBD2. This CDR3 region has 12 residues. The V segment lost 10 bases and the J segment 1 base; nucleotides outside the gene matches: 0. The germline CDR1 and CDR2 sequences are LGHNA and YNFKEQ.

In this sample, this clonotype turned up a few times. CDR3 nucleotides: TGTGCCAGCAGTCAAGAGACCCGAATCTCTGGAAACACCATATATTTT. The encoded protein is CASSQETRISGNTIYF. The rearrangement uses TRBV12-3 or TRBV12-4 and TRBJ1-3; no definite D call. The CDR3 runs 16 residues. V lost 5 bases, J lost 0 bases, and 14 bases lay in between.

This clonotype was recorded a few times. The chain's CDR3 is CASSFSGDGSPLHF. In DNA form, the CDR3 reads TGTGCCAGCAGTTTTTCAGGGGATGGTTCACCCCTCCACTTT. The V call is TRBV27, the J call TRBJ1-6, with D perhaps TRBD1 (6 bases). CDR3 size: 14 residues. Trimming stripped 3 bases from V and 9 bases from J, with 12 bases between. Germline V gene data show CDR1 as MNHEY and CDR2 as SMNVEV (reference sequence).

The chain recombines TRBV4-1 with TRBJ2-7; weak D call: TRBD1 (6 bases). V lost 2 bases to trimming and J lost 2 bases, with 22 bases between them. The length of the CDR3 is 18 residues. Germline-derived CDR1 and CDR2 are MGHRA and YSYEKL. CDR3 protein: CASSQKAAQGTNPYEQYF. DNA of the CDR3: TGCGCCAGCAGCCAAAAGGCGGCCCAGGGGACGAATCCCTACGAGCAGTACTTC.